This T cell receptor (beta chain) is from a study of T cell repertoires in cytomegalovirus infection. Turning to the study itself: Use of recently identified HLA-C-restricted and well-studied HLA-B-restricted CMV epitopes was part of the study. Public TCR beta signatures provided an indication of both CMV infection and a matching HLA type. Study observations and caveats: Dominating the ex vivo response were TCR beta clonotypes that were CMV-specific and HLA-C-restricted. The study identified carriers of CMV plus the relevant HLA from cumulative public TCR beta family frequency.

TCRdb reprocessed the reads with MiXCR, giving one entry per CDR3 protein. Among 650,000 to 900,000 distinct CDR3 sequences listed, less than 35% were seen once. This clonotype was counted a few times. Its antigen is not identified. The limits of the CDR3 on the DNA are not certain, so only TCRdb's listed CDR3 is given. The sequenced sample was cultured CD8+ T cells from PBMCs, obtained from culture after CMV antigen stimulation. The clonotype was recovered from a human donor in good health (CMV status not recorded). Some clones in this sample may be carry-over from other donors' samples.

This CDR3 is CASSILARANTEAFF. The chain joins TRBV19 to TRBJ1-1; the table assigns TRBD1, which was not confirmed against the DNA. From germline, CDR1 is LNHDA and CDR2 SQIVND (reference sequence). The CDR3 length is 15 residues, termini included.